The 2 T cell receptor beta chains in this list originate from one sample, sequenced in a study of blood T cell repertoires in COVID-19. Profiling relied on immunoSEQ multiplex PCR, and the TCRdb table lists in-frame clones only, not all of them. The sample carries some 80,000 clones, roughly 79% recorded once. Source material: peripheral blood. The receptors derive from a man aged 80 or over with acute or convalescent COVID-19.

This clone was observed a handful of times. The CDR3 DNA sequence: TGTGCCAGTAGTACCGGGACAGGGAGTATTAGCAATCAGCCCCAGCATTTT. This codes for CASSTGTGSISNQPQHF. The chain links TRBV19 to TRBJ1-5, with 9 nucleotides matching TRBD1. Germline CDR1 is LNHDA and CDR2 is SQIVND (reference sequence). The ends lost 4 bases at V and 0 bases at J; junction bases unmatched: 7. The CDR3 is 17 amino acids.

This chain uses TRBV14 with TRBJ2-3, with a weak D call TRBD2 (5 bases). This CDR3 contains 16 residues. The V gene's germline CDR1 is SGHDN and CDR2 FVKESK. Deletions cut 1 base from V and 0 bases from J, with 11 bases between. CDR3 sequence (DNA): TGTGCCAGCAGCCAAGTCTTCGGGGAAAGCACAGATACGCAGTATTTT. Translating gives CASSQVFGESTDTQYF.